The rows below give T cell receptor beta chains drawn from one sample of a study of T cell responses to AZD1222 COVID-19 vaccine. Only in-frame clones appear in the TCRdb table, and some are missing; sequencing was by immunoSEQ multiplex PCR. Among about 140,000 clones listed, approximately 90% were seen once. Sample: peripheral blood, taken on day 0 of AZD1222 vaccination. Every receptor here comes from an adult in good health. Both conserved end residues are part of each CDR3. A D gene is named only where the DNA matches it firmly. Clone size is not always given. Where it is, it says once, few, many or a class for expanded clones.

DNA: TGTGCCAGCAGTTCGGTTGTTAATCAGCCCCAGCATTTT
CDR3: CASSSVVNQPQHF
V: TRBV28
D: -
J: TRBJ1-5
size: -

DNA: TGCAGCGTTGCGACTAGCGGGGGGGGAGAGACCCAGTACTTC
CDR3: CSVATSGGGETQYF
V: TRBV29-1
D: TRBD2
J: TRBJ2-5
size: -

DNA: TGTGCCAGCAGCCCCCCCCGGCAGTTCTTC
CDR3: CASSPPRQFF
V: TRBV7-9
D: -
J: TRBJ2-1
size: -

DNA: TGTGCCAGCAGCCCCCTGTATCCTGGGGAGCAGTACTTC
CDR3: CASSPLYPGEQYF
V: TRBV11-2
D: -
J: TRBJ2-7
size: -

DNA: TGTGCCAGCATCCTTCCCGGGTCAGATACGCAGTATTTT
CDR3: CASILPGSDTQYF
V: TRBV6-5
D: -
J: TRBJ2-3
size: -

DNA: TGTGCCAGCAGCTTAGGCTATGGGACAGGCGAGAACACCGGGGAGCTGTTTTTT
CDR3: CASSLGYGTGENTGELFF
V: TRBV11-3
D: TRBD1
J: TRBJ2-2
size: -

DNA: TGCGCCAGCAGCAAAGGTGACGAGCAGTACTTC
CDR3: CASSKGDEQYF
V: TRBV5-1
D: -
J: TRBJ2-7
size: -

DNA: TGCGCCAGCAGCTGGCTAGGACAGAGTAACACTGAAGCTTTCTTT
CDR3: CASSWLGQSNTEAFF
V: TRBV5-1
D: -
J: TRBJ1-1
size: -

DNA: TGTGCCAGCAGCGTAATTAGGGGGCACACCGGGGAGCTGTTTTTT
CDR3: CASSVIRGHTGELFF
V: TRBV11-3
D: TRBD1
J: TRBJ2-2
size: -

DNA: TGCGCCAGCAGCTCCGGGACTAGCGGGGGTTACAATGAGCAGTTCTTC
CDR3: CASSSGTSGGYNEQFF
V: TRBV4-3
D: TRBD2
J: TRBJ2-1
size: -

DNA: TGTGCCAGCAGGACAGGGGGCAATCAGCCCCAGCATTTT
CDR3: CASRTGGNQPQHF
V: TRBV27
D: TRBD1
J: TRBJ1-5
size: -

DNA: TGCGCCAGCAGTCAATGGGGAGTCGAAGCGGGACTAGCCAAAAACATTCAGTACTTC
CDR3: CASSQWGVEAGLAKNIQYF
V: TRBV23-1
D: TRBD2
J: TRBJ2-4
size: once

DNA: TGTGCCAGCAGCCACTATGAAACTTACGGGGAGCTGTTTTTT
CDR3: CASSHYETYGELFF
V: TRBV6-2/TRBV6-3
D: -
J: TRBJ2-2
size: -

DNA: TGTGCCAGCAGTGACCCGTCAGGAAGGGATGACACTGAAGCTTTCTTT
CDR3: CASSDPSGRDDTEAFF
V: TRBV6-1
D: -
J: TRBJ1-1
size: -

DNA: TGTGCCAGTAGAAAATCCGCGAGTCCTATGAACACTGAAGCTTTCTTT
CDR3: CASRKSASPMNTEAFF
V: TRBV19
D: -
J: TRBJ1-1
size: once

DNA: TGTGCCAGTAGTAGAGTTCCCGGGGATGAGCAGTTCTTC
CDR3: CASSRVPGDEQFF
V: TRBV19
D: -
J: TRBJ2-1
size: -

DNA: TGCGCCAGCAGCTTGGGACTTCACGCAGAGGAGCAGTTCTTC
CDR3: CASSLGLHAEEQFF
V: TRBV5-1
D: -
J: TRBJ2-1
size: -

DNA: TGTGCCAGCAGCTTTGGGACCCCTGGGGCCAACGTCCTGACTTTC
CDR3: CASSFGTPGANVLTF
V: TRBV7-8
D: -
J: TRBJ2-6
size: -

DNA: TGTGCCAGCAGCCGACAGGGGGCGGATGGCTACACCTTC
CDR3: CASSRQGADGYTF
V: TRBV6-2/TRBV6-3
D: TRBD1
J: TRBJ1-2
size: -

DNA: TGCGCCAGCAGCTTAATTAGCTCGAGTTCCGATCAGTACTTC
CDR3: CASSLISSSSDQYF
V: TRBV5-1
D: -
J: TRBJ2-7
size: -